This T cell receptor (beta chain) was retrieved from a study of blood T cell repertoires in COVID-19. Study in general: Acute and convalescent COVID-19 specimens originated in the United States, Italy and Spain. The cDNA or gDNA used as material had been derived from T cells, B-cell-depleted T cells, or PBMCs.

The V gene's germline CDR1 is SGDLS and CDR2 YYNGEE. CDR3 length: 14 amino acids. V lost 0 bases and J lost 0, with 5 bases in between. Produced via immunoSEQ multiplex PCR; TCRdb's table is partial and in-frame only. The sample lists under 300,000 clones, 85% occurring once. Sequencing input: peripheral blood. The rearrangement links TRBV9 to TRBJ2-3; D is undetermined. This clonotype was obtained from a human donor in a cohort sampled during active COVID-19. In nucleotides, the CDR3 is TGTGCCAGCAGCGTAGGTCCTAGCACAGATACGCAGTATTTT. This gives the protein CASSVGPSTDTQYF.